What follows are 17 T cell receptor beta chains derived from one specimen sequenced in a study of blood T cell repertoires in COVID-19. Data came from immunoSEQ multiplex PCR; TCRdb stores just in-frame clones and leaves some out. The sample lists more than 85,000 clones, about four fifths seen once, with approximately 16% in the top ten. What was sequenced was peripheral blood. These receptors were collected from a woman aged 55-70 years with acute or convalescent COVID-19.

This clone was seen a few times. The chain recombines TRBV5-5 with TRBJ2-2, with D tentatively TRBD2 (5 bases). Germline V lookup: CDR1 SGHKS, CDR2 YYEKEE (reference sequence). CDR3 size: 16 residues. Trimming cost V 3 bases and J 0 bases, with 12 bases left between them. The CDR3 DNA reads as TGTGCCAGCAGCTCACCGGACTCGACGAACACCGGGGAGCTGTTTTTT. Its protein is CASSSPDSTNTGELFF.

The count of this clone is one. The chain employs TRBV6-5 and TRBJ2-5, with D tentatively TRBD2 (7 bases). Per the germline V gene, CDR1 is MNHEY and CDR2 is SVGAGI. V was pared by 4 bases and J by 0 bases, with 12 bases between. The CDR3 length is 15 residues. The CDR3 here is CASSSPGGHQETQYF. Here the CDR3 DNA reads TGTGCCAGCAGTTCCCCGGGGGGCCACCAAGAGACCCAGTACTTC.

The chain is built from TRBV2 and TRBJ2-5; 11 bases are shared with TRBD2. The CDR3 extends over 17 amino acids. Germline-derived CDR1 and CDR2 are SNHLY and FYNNEI. Trimming removed 6 bases from V and 2 bases from J; junction bases left unmatched: 11. The CDR3 spells CASRPGLAGPTQETQYF. For the CDR3, the DNA is TGTGCCAGCAGGCCCGGACTAGCGGGTCCAACTCAAGAGACCCAGTACTTC.

This rearrangement joins TRBV5-1 to TRBJ2-7, with D hard to call. The V gene lost 4 bases and the J gene lost 3 bases, with 11 bases spanning the gap. Germline V gene sequence: CDR1 SGHRS, CDR2 YFSETQ. This CDR3 comprises 13 residues. CDR3 nucleotide sequence: TGCGCCAGCAGCCTGGGGTCGGGCTACGAGCAGTACTTC. Translating gives CASSLGSGYEQYF.

This clone was recorded only once. The rearrangement links TRBV11-2 to TRBJ2-7, with D uncertain. There are 13 residues in the CDR3. The V end was cut by 1 base, the J end by 1 base, with 5 bases between. Germline CDR1 and CDR2: SGHAT and FQNNGV. CDR3: CASSLAQSYEQYF. CDR3 in DNA: TGTGCCAGCAGCTTAGCCCAGTCCTACGAGCAGTACTTC.

The gene calls are TRBV6-1 and TRBJ1-6, with 9 bases identical to TRBD1. V lost 3 bases to trimming and J lost 8 bases; unmatched junction nucleotides: 2. Per the germline V gene, CDR1 is MNHNS and CDR2 is SASEGT. This CDR3 region has 14 residues. DNA for the CDR3: TGTGCCAGCAGTGAGACAGGGGGTGATTCACCCCTCCACTTT. This sequence encodes CASSETGGDSPLHF.

V gene TRBV9 combines with J gene TRBJ2-3, with 8 bases matching TRBD1. Germline CDR1 is SGDLS and CDR2 is YYNGEE. The J segment lost 1 base and the V segment lost 3 bases, leaving 4 bases of the junction unmatched. CDR3 length: 15 residues. The CDR3 reads CASSGGTGGTDTQYF. CDR3 bases: TGTGCCAGCAGCGGCGGGACAGGTGGCACAGATACGCAGTATTTT.

The chain is built from TRBV24-1 and TRBJ2-2, with a tentative D call TRBD1 (6 bases). The CDR3 contains 17 residues. Trimming took off 2 bases at V and 4 bases at J, with 16 bases between the two ends. Per germline, CDR1 KGHDR and CDR2 SFDVKD. CDR3 in DNA: TGTGCCACCAGTGATTACAGGGCGGCAGGGGCCACCGGGGAGCTGTTTTTT. Translated: CATSDYRAAGATGELFF.

This clone was seen at least ten times. Germline and junction disagree at one end, which may indicate a read error. The V call is TRBV20-1, the J call TRBJ2-1; maybe TRBD1 (5 bases). The CDR3 loop spans 11 amino acids. Germline V gene lookup returns CDR1 DFQATT and CDR2 SNEGSKA (reference sequence). CDR3 sequence: CSAGDSLEQFF. The DNA of the CDR3 is TGCAGTGCTGGAGACAGTCTTGAGCAGTTCTTC.

The rearrangement links TRBV24-1 to TRBJ1-5; 7 bases are a match to TRBD1. Looked up from germline, CDR1 is KGHDR and CDR2 is SFDVKD. After removal of 7 bases from V and 15 bases from J, the junction contained 14 bases not matched to a gene. The CDR3 extends over 13 amino acids. The CDR3 coding sequence is TGTGCCACCAGCCCCGGACAGGCCCATAACCGGCATTTT. Its translation is CATSPGQAHNRHF.

This clone was observed a single time. This chain links TRBV7-6 with TRBJ1-1, with a weak D call TRBD1 (6 bases). Trimming left V 5 bases short and J 6 bases short, with 19 bases between. Per the germline V gene, CDR1 is SGHVS and CDR2 is FNYEAQ. The CDR3 extends over 15 amino acids. The CDR3 sequence: CASSGSGVSVAEAFF. The CDR3 nucleotides are TGTGCCAGCAGCGGATCAGGGGTATCTGTCGCTGAAGCTTTCTTT.

There are a few counts of this clone. The rearrangement joins TRBV4-1 to TRBJ1-4; 8 bases match TRBD1. Germline V CDR1 and CDR2: MGHRA, YSYEKL. V lost 2 bases and J lost 8; bases outside the gene matches: 7. This CDR3 spans 15 amino acids. Written as DNA, the CDR3 is TGCGCCAGCAGCCAATTCGACAGGGGTGAGGAAAAACTGTTTTTT. Protein sequence: CASSQFDRGEEKLFF.

The gene calls are TRBV6-2 or TRBV6-3 and TRBJ2-5; no definite D call. Trimming shortened V by 2 bases and J by 4 bases, and 14 bases separated the two germline ends. Germline loops: CDR1 MNHEY, CDR2 SVGEGT. The CDR3 loop spans 15 amino acids. CDR3: CASSYAAESLETQYF. The CDR3 bases are TGTGCCAGCAGTTACGCGGCAGAGAGTTTAGAGACCCAGTACTTC.

The V and J genes are TRBV7-8 and TRBJ1-2; unclear D gene. V lost 1 base and J 2 bases, leaving 14 bases between the germline ends. Germline-derived CDR1 and CDR2 are SGHVS and FQNEAQ. This CDR3 spans 16 amino acids. The CDR3 spells CASSLEGRGWNYGYTF. CDR3 coding DNA: TGTGCCAGCAGCTTAGAAGGCCGGGGTTGGAACTATGGCTACACCTTC.

The J gene is TRBJ2-3, the V gene TRBV3-1 (or the pseudogene TRBV3-2); possibly TRBD2 for D (6 bases). There are 18 residues in the CDR3. The V gene lost 0 bases and the J gene lost 4 bases, with 20 bases spanning the gap. The V gene's germline CDR1 is LGHDT and CDR2 YNNKEL (reference sequence). CDR3 protein: CASSQERGGLLHADTQYF. In nucleotides, the CDR3 is TGTGCCAGCAGCCAAGAGAGGGGAGGACTGCTCCATGCAGATACGCAGTATTTT.

The V and J genes are TRBV5-6 and TRBJ1-5; D gene ambiguous. The V end was cut by 1 base, the J end by 0 bases, with 8 bases between. The CDR3 runs 15 residues. Looked up from germline, CDR1 is SGHDT and CDR2 is YYEEEE. The CDR3 loop reads CASSLIRYSNQPQHF. In nucleotides, the CDR3 is TGTGCCAGCAGCTTGATTCGTTATAGCAATCAGCCCCAGCATTTT.

This chain links TRBV4-2 with TRBJ1-6, with D unresolved. Trimming left V 1 base short and J 7 bases short, with 11 bases between. Germline V gene data show CDR1 as LGHNA and CDR2 as YNFKEQ. This CDR3 has 15 amino acids. The CDR3, as DNA: TGTGCCAGCAGCCAAGCGGCGGTGCCCAATTCACCCCTCCACTTT. Translating it yields CASSQAAVPNSPLHF.